This TCR beta chain emerged from a study of cytomegalovirus exposure and HLA in healthy donors (dated by TCRdb to about 2017). A note on the overall study: According to an earlier analysis of several hundred of the donors, some 180 million T cells yielded over 100 million unique TCR beta sequences and 276 Gb of sequence data. Around 320 gigabases of sequencing data and tens of millions of unique TCR sequences were included in an early release covering roughly 700 HLA-typed donors. The genetic ancestry cluster associated with self-reported Caucasian donors included over 80% of the roughly 400 genotyped donors. The study aimed to test whether signatures of past pathogen exposure could be identified by cataloging public T cell receptors. The study used immunosequencing to profile the T cell repertoires of around 600 subjects and linked those repertoires to cytomegalovirus serostatus. Along with the approximately 650-subject first cohort, a separate validation cohort of around 110 different subjects was used. To predict cytomegalovirus infection status, the study combined high-throughput TCR immunosequencing, statistical association of individual TCRs with disease status, and machine learning. To study patterns of TCR occurrence, a later analysis re-analyzed previously published TCR beta repertoires from 600 to 750 donors and added high-resolution HLA genotyping. The later analysis used no new phenotypic data to find candidate immune exposures, relying instead on TCR beta sequences and their occurrence across donors. In an earlier analysis of more than 550 of the donors, high-throughput TCR beta sequencing was used to judge whether each TCR beta V gene segment behaved as functional or pseudogenic. Donor age, sex, ethnicity and CMV serostatus were compiled together with the repertoire data. In a later genetic analysis, genome-wide SNP genotypes for about 55% of the 666 donors were used, and that subset was treated as a discovery cohort. Every discovery cohort repertoire had been produced on one sequencing platform. HLA typing included class I and class II loci at four-digit resolution. The number of donors typed differed by locus, with roughly 620-640 for A, B, C, DRB1 and DQB1, more than 500 for DQA1, 600 to 610 for DPA1, and around 450 for DPB1. Several DR-DQ haplotypes were treated as single units for association and clustering because of strong linkage in the cohort. On average, roughly 250,000 unique TCR beta nucleotide sequences were sequenced per donor among roughly 430 genotyped donors of the cohort, with 15% to 20% of those sequences being non-productive.

Regarding this clone: It lacks a known antigen. The sample holds no much larger clone one base away, and base qualities are not on file. Other nucleotide sequences from this sample produce the same CDR3.

Broad study findings and their caveats: Compared with the approximately 700-donor mean, donors in an Asian-associated ancestry cluster had fewer N-insertions in productive TCRs, according to a later genetic analysis. A later analysis found that HLA-associated TCR beta chains were more clonally expanded and had lower generation probabilities than equally common non-associated chains. Only TCR beta chains were sequenced in this cohort, and the absence of alpha or paired-chain data limited detectable features. At a false discovery rate of 0.05, a later analysis linked under 20,000 TCR beta sequences to specific HLA alleles. Cytomegalovirus status was reported to be diagnosed by the classifier with high specificity and sensitivity in both the original and validation cohorts. The 87-base-pair reads could not distinguish some IMGT-functional V segments, including TRBV6-2 and TRBV6-3, so those segments were excluded. Presence/absence analyses assumed roughly uniform sequencing depth across donors, an assumption that may not hold. Three of the identified cytomegalovirus-associated TCR beta chains were confirmed in vitro to be specific for cytomegalovirus antigens. Over 15 rarely observed V segments, including chromosome 9 orphons, were excluded from the earlier analysis of approximately 600 of the donors because counts were too low. In a later analysis, most CMV-associated TCR beta chains were found to appear HLA-restricted, with HLA associations seemingly driven largely by CMV exposure. A cluster of highly shared sequence variants was judged likely to represent a technical artifact of the sequencing pipeline. It was suggested by the authors that the approach could potentially be generalized to other disease states and immunological phenotypes. Because some donors lacked HLA typing at each locus, the association tests relied only on the typed subset. Immune exposure information for the cohort was limited to CMV serostatus. A later analysis reported that several top co-occurrence clusters appeared linked to parvovirus B19, influenza, CMV and Epstein-Barr virus. A further reported finding was that TCR beta sequences accurately predicted the HLA-A and HLA-B alleles for most subjects in the first cohort. According to a later analysis, TCR association rates differed among HLA loci, with DRB1 alleles showing the most associated TCRs and HLA-C alleles showing the fewest. Strong co-occurrence of HLA alleles, especially DR and DQ, made assigning TCR associations to individual alleles difficult. Linkage disequilibrium might explain the correlated functional status among segregating V segments, but an unknown experimental factor could not be ruled out. A later genetic analysis associated a missense DCLRE1C variant with V-gene and J-gene trimming of TCR beta chains, and an independent cohort replicated the association. Broadly in line with IMGT annotations, most TCR beta V segments showed up in productive rearrangements about 87% or about 30% of the time in an earlier analysis of 450 to 600 of the donors. A total of 164 TCR beta chains were listed by the study as associated with cytomegalovirus. While some public TCRs were present in many individuals, most TCR sequences turned up only very rarely across donors.

Library preparation employed the immunoSEQ multiplex PCR assay. For the multiplex PCR, a mixture combining 60 forward primers for TCR Vbeta segments and 13 reverse primers for TCR Jbeta segments was used. Amplification of the CDR3 region of rearranged TCR beta genes was performed with a multiplex PCR assay on genomic DNA. The Illumina HiSeq System was used to sequence the amplified TCR beta libraries as 87-base-pair reads. The study's processing was this. A later analysis tallied tens of millions of unique TCR beta chains across the 700 or so repertoires, and approximately 12 million of those chains were shared by two or more donors. Raw reads were error-corrected and collapsed into unique sequences by a nearest-neighbor algorithm in which closely related sequences were merged to remove PCR and sequencing errors. CDR3 sequences were aligned to IMGT reference sequences to assign V, D and J gene segments. Each retained sequence needed at least a six-nucleotide match to both a V gene segment and a J gene segment. A rearrangement counted as productive if the CDR3 had no stop codons and remained in frame with V and J, and every other rearrangement counted as non-productive. CDR3 was defined according to IMGT convention as the region running from the second conserved V-encoded cysteine to the conserved J-encoded phenylalanine. The earlier analysis of about 620 of the donors excluded sequences that lacked an unambiguous match to a single V gene segment. In an earlier analysis of a few hundred of the donors, V segments were called functional above 56.7% productive rearrangements and were called segregating when the between-donor standard deviation exceeded 5%. A statistical classification framework was built to diagnose cytomegalovirus status from the catalog of TCR beta chain sequences. V and J gene assignment, in a later analysis, came from comparing TCR nucleotide sequences with IMGT/GENE-DB human TR gene sequences. Using the TCRdist pipeline, a later analysis assigned CDR3 sequences along with most-parsimonious VDJ recombination scenarios. In a later analysis, each TCR beta chain was defined by its CDR3 amino acid sequence together with its V-gene family, and reads without a unique V-gene family were excluded. To address suspected cross-contamination and a sequencing artifact, a later analysis removed a few hundred highly shared, low-generation-probability nucleotide sequences. For each public chain, a later analysis derived a clonal expansion index from normalized ranks of inferred template counts within each repertoire. A later analysis computed generation probabilities with a VDJ recombination model fitted to out-of-frame rearrangements, and checked the results against IGoR. In a later analysis, TCR-TCR, TCR-HLA and TCR-CMV co-occurrence was scored with hypergeometric tests, and a repertoire-size bias correction was applied to TCR pairs. To estimate false discovery rates, a later analysis permuted the HLA or CMV assignments 20 times. In a later analysis, co-occurring TCRs were grouped using DBSCAN, with TCRdist sequence similarity added in when clustering inside HLA-allele-positive subsets. For co-occurrence clustering, repertoires with fewer than 30,000 or more than 120,000 public chains were excluded, along with 5 or 6 repertoires with anomalous nucleotide sharing. The table was pulled from immuneACCESS by TCRdb, which kept in-frame rearrangements only. Such tables lose some clones; where checked, under half of the loss comes from unresolved V genes, and the rest has no known cause. V, J and clone size were drawn from that table, and D and trimming were deduced from the DNA. Here the sample has over 150,000 clones; roughly 70% occur a single time. The ten top clones hold just under 3% of the sample.

The cohort consisted of fewer than 700 healthy bone marrow donors. Cohort members were all nominally healthy when sampled, although unrecorded immune exposures were likely present. The donor was CMV seronegative and belonged to the group of 350 to 400 seronegative cohort members. A peripheral blood sample was collected from each donor, and TCR beta sequencing was performed on peripheral blood mononuclear cells. Genomic DNA extraction from the blood cell samples was performed with the Qiagen DNeasy Blood Extraction Kit. As encoded in the germline V gene, CDR1 is SGDLS while CDR2 is YYNGEE. V is cut by 4 bases and J by 0 bases, and the space between the germline ends is 6 bases. The CDR3 spans 13 residues, from the cysteine through the phenylalanine. Only the CDR3 DNA is retained, 39 bases long and in frame from the first base.

The rearrangement joined TRBV9 to TRBJ2-3, with no confident D gene call. What was sequenced was PBMCs. The sequence was obtained from a male donor in good health and CMV-seronegative. The CDR3 in this case is CASSPPSTDTQYF. The nucleotide sequence reads as follows: TGTGCCAGCAGCCCTCCTAGCACAGATACGCAGTATTTT.